The rows below give T cell receptor beta chains drawn from one sample of a study of shared clonotypes between healthy human individuals. The method was immunoSEQ multiplex PCR; TCRdb's version includes in-frame clones alone and lacks a portion of them. This table has hundreds of thousands of clones, approximately 77% appearing once. Input material: PBMCs. The receptor set was obtained from a middle-aged woman in good health. Some clones in this sample may be carry-over from other donors' samples. Both conserved end residues are part of each CDR3.

V,length,J,CDR3
TRBV5-1,14,TRBJ2-1,CASSLGRPSDEQFF
TRBV30,13,TRBJ1-1,CAWSVDPNTEAFF
TRBV19,17,TRBJ2-3,CASSILWTSGGTDTQYF
TRBV7-9,18,TRBJ2-1,CASSLRTGGQKYYNEQFF
TRBV18,13,TRBJ2-7,CASSPGTESEQYF
TRBV9,14,TRBJ1-4,CASSVGLPNEKLFF
TRBV14,15,TRBJ2-6,CASSPYRETANVLTF
TRBV7-2,16,TRBJ2-1,CATQLPSGSSYNEQFF
TRBV6-1,13,TRBJ2-7,CASKSGAYSEQYF
TRBV5-6,15,TRBJ1-4,CASSGGPTRGEKLFF
TRBV25-1,13,TRBJ1-2,CASSKTGNYGYTF
TRBV7-9,14,TRBJ2-2,CANQDGPNTGELFF
TRBV19,16,TRBJ2-1,CASSKETISSYNEQFF
TRBV5-6,13,TRBJ2-3,CASSWERADTQYF
TRBV7-2,14,TRBJ2-1,CASSSGLLPNEQFF
TRBV28,13,TRBJ1-2,CASSLSRGRGYTF
TRBV5-1,15,TRBJ1-3,CASSLRVSDGNTIYF
TRBV5-4,14,TRBJ1-3,CASTLGGAGNTIYF
TRBV7-2,15,TRBJ1-2,CASSQRQWRGWGYTF
TRBV30,13,TRBJ2-2,CAWSLIWRGELFF
TRBV12-2,11,TRBJ1-2,CASRPIRGYTF
TRBV30,13,TRBJ2-7,CAWSYGTLYEQYF
TRBV7-2,13,TRBJ1-2,CASSYGVDYGYTF
TRBV30,13,TRBJ1-5,CAWQGSSNQPQHF
TRBV7-8,16,TRBJ1-1,CASSPSPTAASTEAFF
TRBV19,13,TRBJ1-5,CASKQVGGQPQHF
TRBV30,14,TRBJ2-6,CAWSRYSGANVLTF
TRBV27,14,TRBJ1-2,CASSLGSGNYGYTF
TRBV30,13,TRBJ2-3,CAWGTRGRDTQYF
TRBV5-1,14,TRBJ2-7,CASSLGDGSYEQYF
TRBV11-2,14,TRBJ1-1,CASSFQGMNTEAFF
TRBV5-6,13,TRBJ2-2,CASSFSSTGELFF
TRBV18,14,TRBJ2-7,CASSPQTGQGEQYF
TRBV27,16,TRBJ2-7,CASSLYGSGSSYEQYF
TRBV18,12,TRBJ2-5,CASSPAQETQYF
TRBV28,15,TRBJ2-1,CASSRLGSSYNEQFF
TRBV30,15,TRBJ2-5,CAWSKGLAGLETQYF
TRBV5-1,17,TRBJ1-1,CASSLTGSGLMNTEAFF
TRBV5-5,14,TRBJ1-2,CASRPRGGNYGYTF
TRBV29-1,14,TRBJ2-2,CSATGVSNTGELFF
TRBV6-1,15,TRBJ1-3,CASSGLFRSGNTIYF
TRBV10-2,15,TRBJ1-5,CASSEASGGSQPQHF
TRBV6-1,15,TRBJ2-7,CASSEVSGGPNEQYF
TRBV5-8,14,TRBJ1-2,CASSLFGTGRGYTF
TRBV30,12,TRBJ2-7,CAIREEVYEQYF
TRBV5-1,17,TRBJ2-1,CASSLAHGLAGESEQFF
TRBV29-1,14,TRBJ1-1,CSVVTGGGGTEAFF
TRBV30,13,TRBJ2-3,CAFTGGASDTQYF
TRBV5-4,15,TRBJ2-6,CASSIGDLGANVLTF
TRBV7-6,15,TRBJ2-7,CASSLAPTPPDEQYF
TRBV2,12,NA,CASRGPTYEQYF